The sequence of this T cell receptor beta chain was determined in a study of metastatic and nonmetastatic thyroid tumors. Overall study context: Across peripheral blood and tumor or nodule tissue samples taken from malignant and benign thyroid patients, the repertoires were compared with one another. Whole-study results and caveats: Versus benign nodules, malignant thyroid tumors reportedly had significantly higher TCR beta diversity, in blood and tumor.

Original analysis: Clinicopathological groups differed in CDR3, with these differences serving to build a distant-metastasis classifier for papillary thyroid cancer. Via MiXCR, TCRdb re-called the PCR reads. V and J calls and clone size were set by TCRdb, not the authors. The sample carries approximately 50,000 clones, roughly 4% recorded once. This clone occurred many times. The antigen is not known. Nobody among the patients had been given any treatment before thyroid surgery. The CDR3 totals 15 residues. The trim removed 4 bases at V and 0 bases at J, leaving 4 bases unmatched. The V gene's germline CDR1 is DFQATT and CDR2 SNEGSKA (reference sequence).

The sequenced material came from blood. This chain uses TRBV20-1 with TRBJ2-7; 12 bases are shared with TRBD2. This clonotype originated in a female donor with papillary thyroid cancer or a benign thyroid nodule (not recorded which). Some clones in this sample may be carry-over from other donors' samples. CDR3 nucleotides: TGCAGTGCTACCCGACTAGCGGGAGACTCCTACGAGCAGTACTTC. This sequence encodes CSATRLAGDSYEQYF.